The clone carrying this T cell receptor beta chain has only a few counts. The record originates from a study of blood T cell repertoires in COVID-19. Study as a whole: Two negative PCRs, clearance, or symptom resolution had been documented for recovered Cohort 3 donors. COVID-19 samples, acute and convalescent, were from the United States, Italy and Spain.

Participant age was roughly 18 to 95 years, and participants resided in around 24 US areas. The method was immunoSEQ multiplex PCR; TCRdb's version includes in-frame clones alone and lacks a portion of them. This sample has about 270,000 clones, with 88% found just once. From germline, CDR1 is GTSNPN and CDR2 SVGIG (reference sequence). After removal of 4 bases from V and 2 bases from J, the junction contained 8 bases not matched to a gene. CDR3 length: 15 residues. What was sequenced was PBMCs or T cells enriched from blood (not recorded which). The chain has TRBV30 and TRBJ1-5; 7 bases align to TRBD1. This receptor was taken from a woman in her fifties or sixties in a cohort exposed to, infected with or recovered from COVID-19 (not recorded which). The CDR3 bases are TGTGCCTGGACCTCCGGGGACAGCGGCAATCAGCCCCAGCATTTT. Its translation: CAWTSGDSGNQPQHF.